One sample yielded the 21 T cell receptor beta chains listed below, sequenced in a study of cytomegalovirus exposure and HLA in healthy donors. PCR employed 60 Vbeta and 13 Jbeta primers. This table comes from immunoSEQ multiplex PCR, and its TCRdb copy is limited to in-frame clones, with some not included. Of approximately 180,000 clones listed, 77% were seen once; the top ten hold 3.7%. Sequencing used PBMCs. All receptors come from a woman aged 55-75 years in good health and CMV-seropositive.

The CDR3 is CASSFSGGNTGELFF. Here the CDR3 DNA reads TGTGCCAGCAGCTTTAGCGGGGGGAACACCGGGGAGCTGTTTTTT. The chain joins TRBV7-6 to TRBJ2-2, with TRBD2 matching over 9 bases. V shed 3 bases, J shed 1 base, and the junction held 0 bases outside the gene matches. From germline, CDR1 is SGHVS and CDR2 FNYEAQ. The CDR3 totals 15 residues.

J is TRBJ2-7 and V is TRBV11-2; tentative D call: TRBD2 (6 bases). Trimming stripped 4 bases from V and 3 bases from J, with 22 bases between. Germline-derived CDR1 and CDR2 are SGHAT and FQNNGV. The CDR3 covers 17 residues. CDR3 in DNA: TGTGCCAGCAGCTCACGACTTACCAGCGGGCTCTTCTACGAGCAGTACTTC. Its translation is CASSSRLTSGLFYEQYF. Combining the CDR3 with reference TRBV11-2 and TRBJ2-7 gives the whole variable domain EAGVAQSPRYKIIEKRQSVAFWCNPISGHATLYWYQQILGQGPKLLIQFQNNGVVDDSQLPKDRFSAERLKGVDSTLKIQPAKLEDSAVYLCASSSRLTSGLFYEQYFGPGTRLTVT.

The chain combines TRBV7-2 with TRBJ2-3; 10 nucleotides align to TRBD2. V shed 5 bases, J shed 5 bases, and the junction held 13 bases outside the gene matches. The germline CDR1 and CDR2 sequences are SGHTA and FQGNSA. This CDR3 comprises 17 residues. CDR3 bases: TGTGCCAGCAGCCTCAACTTCGGGACTAGCGTAGGAGATACGCAGTATTTT. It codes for CASSLNFGTSVGDTQYF.

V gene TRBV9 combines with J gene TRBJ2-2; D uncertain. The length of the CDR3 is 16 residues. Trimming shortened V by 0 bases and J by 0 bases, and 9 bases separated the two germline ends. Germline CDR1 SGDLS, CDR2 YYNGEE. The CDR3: CASSVGGAPNTGELFF. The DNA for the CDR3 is TGTGCCAGCAGCGTAGGAGGCGCCCCGAACACCGGGGAGCTGTTTTTT. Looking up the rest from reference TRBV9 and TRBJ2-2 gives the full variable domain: DSGVTQTPKHLITATGQRVTLRCSPRSGDLSVYWYQQSLDQGLQFLIQYYNGEERAKGNILERFSAQQFPDLHSELNLSSLELGDSALYFCASSVGGAPNTGELFFGEGSRLTVL.

In nucleotides, the CDR3 is TGTGCCATCAGTGACTCGGCAGGGGGCTCAATGGGTTCCTACGAGCAGTACTTC. Residues: CAISDSAGGSMGSYEQYF. The chain carries TRBV10-3 and TRBJ2-7; 8 bases are shared with TRBD1. Germline V gene lookup returns CDR1 ENHRY and CDR2 SYGVKD. Losses at the gene ends were 3 bases for V and 1 base for J; bases not matched to a gene: 14. CDR3 size: 18 residues.

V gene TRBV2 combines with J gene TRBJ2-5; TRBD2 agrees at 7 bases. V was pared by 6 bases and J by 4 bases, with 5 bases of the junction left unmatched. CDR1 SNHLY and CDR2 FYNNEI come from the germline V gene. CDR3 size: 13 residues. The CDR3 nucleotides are TGTGCCAGCAGCCGGGACTACGCAGAGACCCAGTACTTC. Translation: CASSRDYAETQYF.

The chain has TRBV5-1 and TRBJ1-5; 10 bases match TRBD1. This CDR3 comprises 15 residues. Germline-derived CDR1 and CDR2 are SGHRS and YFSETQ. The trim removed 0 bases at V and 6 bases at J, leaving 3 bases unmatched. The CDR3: CASSLGQGAGQPQHF. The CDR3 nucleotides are TGCGCCAGCAGCTTGGGACAGGGGGCTGGTCAGCCCCAGCATTTT.

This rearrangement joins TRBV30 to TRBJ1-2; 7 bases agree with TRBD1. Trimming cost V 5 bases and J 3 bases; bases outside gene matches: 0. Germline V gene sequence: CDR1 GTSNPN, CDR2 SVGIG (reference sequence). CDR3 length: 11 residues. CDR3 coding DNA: TGTGCCTGGGGACAGGACTATGGCTACACCTTC. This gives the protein CAWGQDYGYTF.

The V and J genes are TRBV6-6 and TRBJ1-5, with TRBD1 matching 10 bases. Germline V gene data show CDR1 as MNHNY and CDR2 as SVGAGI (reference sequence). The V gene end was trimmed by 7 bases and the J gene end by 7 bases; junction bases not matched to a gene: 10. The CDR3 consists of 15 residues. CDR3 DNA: TGTGCCAGCACCGACTATAAGACAGGGGGCCAGCCCCAGCATTTT. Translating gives CASTDYKTGGQPQHF.

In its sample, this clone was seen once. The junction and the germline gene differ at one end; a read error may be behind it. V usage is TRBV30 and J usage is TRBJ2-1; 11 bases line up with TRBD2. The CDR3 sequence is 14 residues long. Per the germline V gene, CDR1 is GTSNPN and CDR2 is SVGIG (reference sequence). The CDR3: CALRLAGMYNGQFF. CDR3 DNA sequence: TGTGCCCTAAGACTAGCGGGGATGTACAATGGGCAGTTCTTC.

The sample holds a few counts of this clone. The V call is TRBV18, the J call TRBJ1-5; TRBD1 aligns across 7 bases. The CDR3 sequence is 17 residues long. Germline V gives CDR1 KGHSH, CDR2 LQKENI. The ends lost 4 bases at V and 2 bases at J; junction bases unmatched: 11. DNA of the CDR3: TGTGCCAGCTCACAGACGACAGGGATGTCAGGCAATCAGCCCCAGCATTTT. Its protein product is CASSQTTGMSGNQPQHF.

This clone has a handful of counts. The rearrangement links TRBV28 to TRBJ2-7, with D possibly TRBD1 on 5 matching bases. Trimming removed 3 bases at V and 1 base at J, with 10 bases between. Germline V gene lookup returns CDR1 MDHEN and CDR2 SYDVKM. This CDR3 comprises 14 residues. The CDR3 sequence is CASSFIGVSYEQYF. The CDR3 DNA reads TGTGCCAGCAGTTTTATAGGGGTATCCTACGAGCAGTACTTC.

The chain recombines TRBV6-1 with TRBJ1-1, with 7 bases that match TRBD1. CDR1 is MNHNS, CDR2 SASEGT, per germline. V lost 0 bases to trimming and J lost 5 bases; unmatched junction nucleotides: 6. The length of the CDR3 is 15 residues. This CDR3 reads CASSEADRLGTEAFF. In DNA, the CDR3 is TGTGCCAGCAGTGAAGCGGACAGGCTGGGGACTGAAGCTTTCTTT.

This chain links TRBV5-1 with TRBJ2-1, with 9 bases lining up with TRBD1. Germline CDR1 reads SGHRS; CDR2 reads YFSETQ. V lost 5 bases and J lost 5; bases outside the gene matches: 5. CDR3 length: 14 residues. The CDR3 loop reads CASRVQGADNEQFF. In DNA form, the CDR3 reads TGCGCCAGCAGGGTACAGGGGGCTGACAATGAGCAGTTCTTC.

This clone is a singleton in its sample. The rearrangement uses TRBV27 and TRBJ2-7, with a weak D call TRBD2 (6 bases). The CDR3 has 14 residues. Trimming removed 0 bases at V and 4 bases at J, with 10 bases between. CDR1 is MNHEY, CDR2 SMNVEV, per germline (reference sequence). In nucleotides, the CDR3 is TGTGCCAGCAGTTTATCGGGACTTCCTTACGAGCAGTACTTC. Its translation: CASSLSGLPYEQYF.

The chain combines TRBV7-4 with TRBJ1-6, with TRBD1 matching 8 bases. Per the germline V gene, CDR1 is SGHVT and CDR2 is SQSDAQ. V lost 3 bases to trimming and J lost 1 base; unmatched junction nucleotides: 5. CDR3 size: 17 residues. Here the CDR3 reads CASSFRGQGSYNSPLHF. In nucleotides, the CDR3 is TGTGCCAGCAGCTTCAGGGGGCAAGGATCCTATAATTCACCCCTCCACTTT.

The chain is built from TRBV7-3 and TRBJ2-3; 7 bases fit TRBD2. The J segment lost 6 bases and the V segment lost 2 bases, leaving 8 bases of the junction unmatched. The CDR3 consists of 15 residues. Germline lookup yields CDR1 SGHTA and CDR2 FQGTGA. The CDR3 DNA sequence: TGTGCCAGCAGCTTAGAGGTCGGGGAGGGGGATACGCAGTATTTT. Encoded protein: CASSLEVGEGDTQYF.

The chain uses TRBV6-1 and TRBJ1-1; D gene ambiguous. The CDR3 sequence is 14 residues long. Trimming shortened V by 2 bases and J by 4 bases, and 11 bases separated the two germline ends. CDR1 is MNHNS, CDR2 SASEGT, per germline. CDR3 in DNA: TGTGCCAGCAGTGAATGGGGAGCGGGCACTGAAGCTTTCTTT. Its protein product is CASSEWGAGTEAFF.

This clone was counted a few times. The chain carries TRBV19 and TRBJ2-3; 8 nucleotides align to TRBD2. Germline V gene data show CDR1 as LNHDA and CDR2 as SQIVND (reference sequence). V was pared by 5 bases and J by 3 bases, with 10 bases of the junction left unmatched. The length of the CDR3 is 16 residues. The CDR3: CASSPQLAGRTDTQYF. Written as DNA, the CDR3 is TGTGCCAGTAGTCCACAATTAGCGGGACGAACAGATACGCAGTATTTT.

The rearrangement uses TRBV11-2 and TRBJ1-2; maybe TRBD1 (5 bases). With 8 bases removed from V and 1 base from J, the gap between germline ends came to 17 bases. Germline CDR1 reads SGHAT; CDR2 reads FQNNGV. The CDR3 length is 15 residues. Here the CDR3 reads CASGWGRIVNYGYTF. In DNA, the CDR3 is TGTGCCAGCGGTTGGGGCAGGATCGTTAACTATGGCTACACCTTC.

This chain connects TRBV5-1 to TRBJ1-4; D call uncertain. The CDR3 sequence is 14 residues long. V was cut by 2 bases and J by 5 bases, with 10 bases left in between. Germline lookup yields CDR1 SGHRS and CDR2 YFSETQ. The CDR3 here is CASSLSLMNEKLFF. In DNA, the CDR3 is TGCGCCAGCAGCTTATCACTGATGAATGAAAAACTGTTTTTT.